This T cell receptor (beta chain) was recovered during a study of T cells expressing NK-cell markers. One entry per CDR3 protein, without DNA, is what TCRdb gives after re-calling the 5' RACE reads. In all, the sample yields hundreds of thousands of distinct CDR3 sequences. CDR3 length: 13 amino acids. Looked up from germline, CDR1 is GTSNPN and CDR2 is SVGIG (reference sequence). This chain connects TRBV30 to TRBJ1-1. The TCR was taken from a woman between 18 and 75 years old in good health. Sequencing was done on a sample of blood T cells: a sorted CD56 or NKG2C T cell subset, CD4+ or CD8+ T cells, or bulk PBMC T cells (not recorded which). The CDR3 is CAWALGVYTEAFF.